The entry that follows covers one TCR beta chain sequence. This record belongs to a study of shared clonotypes between healthy human individuals. Germline CDR1 and CDR2: KGHSH and LQKENI. The V end was cut by 3 bases, the J end by 2 bases, with 17 bases between. The CDR3 is 16 amino acids. Assay: immunoSEQ multiplex PCR; the TCRdb copy retains only in-frame clones and omits some. The table records roughly 1.5 million clones, approximately 98% of them present only once. Among the donors, all were Caucasian adults who lived in Nashville, Tennessee. The source is a young man in good health. Sequencing used naive CD4+ T cells sorted from blood. The subset here: CD45RA+ positively selected. The chain uses TRBV18 and TRBJ2-7; D call uncertain. The CDR3 reads CASSPNSGSSPYEQYF. The CDR3 region has the DNA TGTGCCAGCTCACCTAACTCCGGGTCCTCTCCCTACGAGCAGTACTTC.